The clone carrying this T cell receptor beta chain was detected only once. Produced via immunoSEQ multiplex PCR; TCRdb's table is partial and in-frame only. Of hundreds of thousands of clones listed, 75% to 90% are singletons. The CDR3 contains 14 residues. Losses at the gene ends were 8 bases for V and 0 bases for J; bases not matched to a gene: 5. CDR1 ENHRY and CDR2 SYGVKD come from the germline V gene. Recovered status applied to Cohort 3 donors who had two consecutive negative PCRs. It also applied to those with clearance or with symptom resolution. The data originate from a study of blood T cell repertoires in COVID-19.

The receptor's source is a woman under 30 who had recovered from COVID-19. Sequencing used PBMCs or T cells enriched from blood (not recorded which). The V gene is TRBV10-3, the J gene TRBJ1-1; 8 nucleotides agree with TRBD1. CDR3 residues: CAIAADRVNTEAFF. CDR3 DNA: TGTGCCATCGCCGCGGACAGGGTGAACACTGAAGCTTTCTTT.